This T cell receptor beta chain was sequenced in a study of T-cell reconstitution after alpha-beta-depleted transplantation in children. Study-level results: Approximately two months post-transplant, alpha-beta T cells reportedly originated from several hundred expanded graft clones.

This clonotype was observed many times. No antigen is known for it. There are 10 residues in the CDR3. The V and J ends lost 0 bases and 7 bases respectively, with 3 bases between them. Germline-derived CDR1 and CDR2 are DFQATT and SNEGSKA (reference sequence). A library of TCRbeta sequences, prepared with unique molecular identifiers, was generated. TCRdb reanalysed the PCR reads using MiXCR and keeps one entry per CDR3 protein. Of 600,000 to 800,000 distinct CDR3 sequences listed, around 13% are singletons. The chain joins TRBV20-1 to TRBJ1-2; D ambiguous. Sample: PBMCs, taken before TCRalphabeta/CD19-depleted stem cell transplant. This sequence originates from a girl aged 2-15 years with congenital amegakaryocytic thrombocytopenia, due to receive a stem cell transplant. This chain's CDR3 is CSARDSGYTF. CDR3 sequence (DNA): TGCAGTGCTAGAGACTCTGGCTACACCTTC.